What follows are 26 T cell receptor beta chains derived from one specimen sequenced in a study of T cells in Graves' hyperthyroidism and ophthalmopathy. There were TCR beta CDR3 regions amplified from RNA transcripts. TCR CDR3 regions were first amplified by RT-PCR with HTBI primers. TCRdb reprocessed the multiplex PCR reads with MiXCR, giving one entry per CDR3 protein. The repertoire holds approximately 620,000 distinct CDR3 sequences, about 14% seen once, with almost 6% in the top ten. The sequenced sample was blood. The receptors stem from a woman in her twenties or thirties with Graves' hyperthyroidism that later progressed to Graves' ophthalmopathy.

This clonotype has ten or more counts. The chain links TRBV9 to TRBJ1-1, with TRBD1 as a possible D gene (6 bases). The V end lost 3 bases, the J end lost 1 base, and 13 bases lay between the germline ends. From germline, CDR1 is SGDLS and CDR2 YYNGEE. The CDR3 runs to 15 residues. CDR3 in amino acids: CASSGGQRTNTEAFF. CDR3 nucleotide sequence: TGTGCCAGCAGCGGAGGACAGAGAACGAACACTGAAGCTTTCTTT.

This clonotype was found once. This rearrangement joins TRBV4-2 to TRBJ1-5, with D tentatively TRBD1 (5 bases). V was pared by 0 bases and J by 7 bases, with 10 bases between. The CDR3 extends over 14 amino acids. Germline CDR1 LGHNA, CDR2 YNFKEQ. DNA of the CDR3: TGTGCCAGCAGCCAAGACTTGGGGGTACAGCCCCAGCATTTT. Translating it yields CASSQDLGVQPQHF.

At least ten counts were recorded for this clonotype. The chain carries TRBV6-1 and TRBJ2-7; 10 nucleotides align to TRBD1. Germline CDR1 MNHNS, CDR2 SASEGT. The CDR3 length is 15 residues. Germline trimming cut 6 bases from V and 1 base from J; bases unmatched to any gene: 6. The CDR3 is CASRSRDRGSYEQYF. For the CDR3, the DNA is TGTGCCAGCAGGAGCCGGGACAGGGGATCCTACGAGCAGTACTTC.

The rearrangement joins TRBV15 to TRBJ1-6, with 8 bases that match TRBD1. Trimming at V came to 2 bases and at J to 8 bases, leaving 5 bases not matched to a gene. The CDR3 extends over 15 amino acids. Germline V gene sequence: CDR1 LNHNV, CDR2 YYDKDF (reference sequence). The CDR3 DNA is TGTGCCACCAGCAGAAGTACGACAGGGGATTCACCCCTCCACTTT. Its protein product is CATSRSTTGDSPLHF.

V is TRBV6-1 and J is TRBJ1-1; D is uncertain. CDR3 length: 13 amino acids. The V gene's germline CDR1 is MNHNS and CDR2 SASEGT. Deletions cut 7 bases from V and 1 base from J, with 10 bases between. CDR3 sequence: CASMRISNTEAFF. The CDR3 bases are TGTGCCAGCATGAGGATTTCGAACACTGAAGCTTTCTTT.

This clonotype was recorded at least ten times. This chain joins TRBV12-3 or TRBV12-4 and TRBJ2-1; TRBD2 might be the D (6 bases). The CDR3 has 13 residues. V was pared by 10 bases and J by 0 bases, with 10 bases between. Here the CDR3 DNA reads TGTGCCACCGGGGGATCCTCCTACAATGAGCAGTTCTTC. This translates into CATGGSSYNEQFF.

The table lists this clonotype with many counts. The chain employs TRBV5-1 and TRBJ1-4; D is unresolved. From germline, CDR1 is SGHRS and CDR2 YFSETQ. The CDR3 is 15 amino acids. V was trimmed by 4 bases and J by 0 bases, leaving 10 bases between them. CDR3 sequence reads: CASSAKTATNEKLFF. The CDR3 DNA is TGCGCCAGCAGCGCGAAGACGGCAACTAATGAAAAACTGTTTTTT.

This clonotype was detected ten times or more. The gene calls are TRBV12-3 or TRBV12-4 and TRBJ2-2; 12 bases match TRBD2. The V segment lost 5 bases and the J segment 7 bases; nucleotides outside the gene matches: 8. The CDR3 runs 16 residues. The CDR3 DNA reads TGTGCCAGCAGTCCTCGACTAGCGGGAGTGGACGGGGAGCTGTTTTTT. Protein sequence: CASSPRLAGVDGELFF.

This clonotype was seen repeatedly, ten times or more. V and J are TRBV12-3 or TRBV12-4 and TRBJ1-5; D may be TRBD1 (5 bases). The CDR3 runs 14 residues. V was shortened by 3 bases and J by 9 bases, with 15 bases between the two germline ends. The CDR3 nucleotides read TGTGCCAGCAGTTTGAGACTGGGGGGATGGCCCCAGCATTTT. It yields the protein CASSLRLGGWPQHF.

This clonotype showed up many times. The chain has TRBV11-2 and TRBJ2-7; TRBD2 is a possible D gene (6 bases). CDR1 and CDR2 from the germline V gene are SGHAT and FQNNGV. Trimming cost V 4 bases and J 4 bases, with 14 bases left between them. The CDR3 is made up of 14 amino acids. CDR3 loop: CASSSNSGLYEQYF. CDR3 DNA: TGTGCCAGCAGCTCTAACAGCGGGCTATACGAGCAGTACTTC.

This clonotype was seen at least ten times. The genes are TRBV12-3 or TRBV12-4 and TRBJ2-1; 7 bases line up with TRBD2. This CDR3 has 15 amino acids. V lost 9 bases, J lost 5 bases, and 13 bases stayed unmatched. The DNA for the CDR3 is TGTGCCAGTTCGCGTCCGAGCGGGATACACAATGAGCAGTTCTTC. Its protein product is CASSRPSGIHNEQFF.

There are a few counts of this clonotype. V gene TRBV6-1 combines with J gene TRBJ1-2; D remains unclear. The V end lost 4 bases, the J end lost 0 bases, and 6 bases lay between the germline ends. Germline-derived CDR1 and CDR2 are MNHNS and SASEGT. CDR3 size: 13 residues. CDR3 coding DNA: TGTGCCAGCAGTGCGGGAGCTAACTATGGCTACACCTTC. Translated: CASSAGANYGYTF.

In this sample, this clonotype turned up many times. The gene calls are TRBV6-5 and TRBJ1-1; possible D gene TRBD1, 5 bases. The CDR3 length is 15 residues. CDR1 MNHEY and CDR2 SVGAGI come from the germline V gene. The V gene lost 1 base and the J gene lost 0 bases, with 9 bases spanning the gap. CDR3 sequence: CASSYLLGVNTEAFF. CDR3 in DNA: TGTGCCAGCAGTTACTTATTGGGGGTGAACACTGAAGCTTTCTTT.

At least ten counts were recorded for this clonotype. V and J are TRBV27 and TRBJ2-7; D remains unclear. The CDR3 covers 14 residues. V lost 6 bases, J lost 3 bases, and 15 bases lay in between. Germline values: CDR1 MNHEY, CDR2 SMNVEV (reference sequence). CDR3: CASSLKGRDYEQYF. The CDR3 DNA reads as TGTGCCAGCAGCTTAAAAGGCAGAGACTACGAGCAGTACTTC.

Ten or more counts support this clonotype. The chain joins TRBV19 to TRBJ2-3, with TRBD1 as a possible D gene (6 bases). Trimming cost V 2 bases and J 9 bases, with 21 bases left between them. The V gene's germline CDR1 is LNHDA and CDR2 SQIVND (reference sequence). The CDR3 covers 16 residues. CDR3 region: CASSIRLTPTGFTQYF. The CDR3 nucleotides are TGTGCCAGTAGTATACGACTTACCCCAACAGGGTTCACGCAGTATTTT.

This clonotype was counted at least ten times. J is TRBJ1-2 and V is TRBV13; a weak D match, TRBD1 (6 bases). This CDR3 comprises 12 residues. Germline V gives CDR1 PRHDT, CDR2 FYEKMQ (reference sequence). V dropped 3 bases and J dropped 6 bases, with 8 bases sitting between them. The CDR3: CASSFGQNGYTF. DNA of the CDR3: TGTGCCAGCAGCTTTGGACAGAATGGCTACACCTTC.

This clonotype was picked up many times. The chain joins TRBV15 to TRBJ2-7, with 7 positions matching TRBD1. CDR1 LNHNV and CDR2 YYDKDF come from the germline V gene (reference sequence). This CDR3 comprises 16 residues. The V segment lost 1 base and the J segment 4 bases; nucleotides outside the gene matches: 10. CDR3 sequence reads: CATSRVSGTVLYEQYF. The CDR3 DNA reads as TGTGCCACCAGCAGAGTTTCGGGGACAGTGTTATACGAGCAGTACTTC.

This clonotype was seen more than once but under ten times. This sequence joins TRBV24-1 and TRBJ2-1, with TRBD2 identical over 9 bases. The CDR3 spans 15 residues. Germline V gene lookup returns CDR1 KGHDR and CDR2 SFDVKD. V lost 3 bases and J lost 6; bases outside the gene matches: 5. The CDR3 sequence: CATSDRLAGPNEQFF. The CDR3 nucleotides read TGTGCCACCAGTGATCGGCTAGCGGGGCCCAATGAGCAGTTCTTC.

This clonotype was recorded many times. The chain has TRBV12-3 or TRBV12-4 and TRBJ2-2, with D hard to call. With 3 bases removed from V and 4 bases from J, the gap between germline ends came to 12 bases. The CDR3 consists of 15 residues. CDR3 DNA: TGTGCCAGCAGTTTCCAGGCCTCGGGCACCGGGGAGCTGTTTTTT. It yields the protein CASSFQASGTGELFF.

This clonotype occurred a few times. DNA for the CDR3: TGTGCCAGCAGCTTGTGGGGCAGGGGAAGAGAAACTGAAGCTTTCTTT. Translated: CASSLWGRGRETEAFF. The chain is built from TRBV5-4 and TRBJ1-1; D might be TRBD1 (6 bases). This CDR3 contains 16 residues. V was pared by 1 base and J by 5 bases, with 18 bases between. Germline V lookup: CDR1 SGHNT, CDR2 YYREEE (reference sequence). Based on the CDR3 plus reference TRBV5-4 and TRBJ1-1, the full variable domain is ETGVTQSPTHLIKTRGQQVTLRCSSQSGHNTVSWYQQALGQGPQFIFQYYREEENGRGNFPPRFSGLQFPNYSSELNVNALELDDSALYLCASSLWGRGRETEAFFGQGTRLTVV.

This clonotype has a count of ten or more. The rearrangement uses TRBV5-1 and TRBJ1-4; 7 positions agree with TRBD1. Per the germline V gene, CDR1 is SGHRS and CDR2 is YFSETQ. J was trimmed by 3 bases and V by 4 bases; bases with no gene match: 6. The CDR3 sequence is 15 residues long. The CDR3 sequence is CASSAEGTANEKLFF. DNA for the CDR3: TGCGCCAGCAGCGCGGAAGGGACAGCTAATGAAAAACTGTTTTTT.

This clonotype has ten or more counts. The V call is TRBV3-1, the J call TRBJ2-5, with D possibly TRBD1 on 5 matching bases. CDR1 and CDR2 from the germline V gene are LGHDT and YNNKEL (reference sequence). The CDR3 contains 14 residues. V was cut by 1 base and J by 5 bases, with 11 bases left in between. CDR3 protein: CASSQVQGMETQYF. CDR3 nucleotide sequence: TGTGCCAGCAGCCAAGTTCAGGGTATGGAGACCCAGTACTTC.

This clonotype has at least ten counts. This chain links TRBV12-3 or TRBV12-4 with TRBJ2-2; tentatively, D is TRBD1 or TRBD2 (5 bases each). The V end was cut by 7 bases, the J end by 4 bases, with 19 bases between. This CDR3 has 16 amino acids. The CDR3 protein is CASIRGSRGGTGELFF. CDR3 bases: TGTGCCAGCATCAGAGGATCCCGGGGCGGCACCGGGGAGCTGTTTTTT.

This clonotype has ten or more counts. This rearrangement joins TRBV5-1 to TRBJ2-1; 10 bases match TRBD1. The CDR3 totals 13 residues. Per the germline V gene, CDR1 is SGHRS and CDR2 is YFSETQ. V trimming: 7 bases; J trimming: 6 bases; junction bases outside the gene matches: 4. CDR3 in DNA: TGCGCCAGCGGATGGACAGGGGGCAATGAGCAGTTCTTC. This sequence encodes CASGWTGGNEQFF.

In this sample, this clonotype turned up a few times. The chain links TRBV6-1 to TRBJ1-2; the match to TRBD1 covers 8 bases. V was clipped by 10 bases and J by 4 bases; unmatched bases: 5. The V gene's germline CDR1 is MNHNS and CDR2 SASEGT. This CDR3 has 12 amino acids. CDR3 coding DNA: TGTGCCACAGGGGGCCCATTCTATGGCTACACCTTC. This translates into CATGGPFYGYTF.

This clonotype was recorded at least ten times. The chain uses TRBV25-1 and TRBJ2-1; 9 bases fit TRBD2. This CDR3 has 15 amino acids. The germline gives CDR1 MGHDK, CDR2 SYGVNS. The ends lost 7 bases at V and 1 base at J; junction bases unmatched: 5. Here the CDR3 reads CASTLAGSSYNEQFF. The DNA of the CDR3 is TGTGCCAGCACCCTAGCGGGATCTTCCTACAATGAGCAGTTCTTC.